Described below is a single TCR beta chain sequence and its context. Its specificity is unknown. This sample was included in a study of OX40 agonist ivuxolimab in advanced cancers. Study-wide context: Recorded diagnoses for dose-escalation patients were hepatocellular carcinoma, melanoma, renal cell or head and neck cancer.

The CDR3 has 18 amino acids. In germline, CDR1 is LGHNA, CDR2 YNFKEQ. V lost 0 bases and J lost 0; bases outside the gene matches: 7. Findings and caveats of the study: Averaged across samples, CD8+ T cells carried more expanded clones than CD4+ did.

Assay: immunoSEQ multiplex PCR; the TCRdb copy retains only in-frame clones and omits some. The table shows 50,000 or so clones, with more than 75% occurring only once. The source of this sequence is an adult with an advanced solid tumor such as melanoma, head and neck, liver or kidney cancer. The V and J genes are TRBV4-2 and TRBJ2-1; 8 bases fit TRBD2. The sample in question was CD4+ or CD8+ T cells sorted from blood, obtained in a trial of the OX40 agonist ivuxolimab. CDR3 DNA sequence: TGTGCCAGCAGCCAAGAAGGCCTAGCGGGCCCCTCCTACAATGAGCAGTTCTTC. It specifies CASSQEGLAGPSYNEQFF.